Listed here are 23 T cell receptor beta chains from one sample, sequenced in a study of CD8+CD57+ T cells in acquired aplastic anemia. TCR beta VDJ and CDR3 profiling used genomic DNA as template. Each CDR3 protein gets one entry after TCRdb re-called the reads with MiXCR. The data contain 400,000 to 450,000 distinct CDR3 sequences, around 72% of them singletons. Sample: sorted CD4+, CD8+, or CD8+CD57+ T cells (not recorded which) from PBMCs. The receptors here all came from a human donor in good health, serving as a control.

The rearrangement uses TRBV29-1 and TRBJ2-1; D is unclear. V lost 7 bases and J lost 12, with 22 bases in between. This CDR3 is 13 amino acids long. In germline, CDR1 is SQVTM, CDR2 ANQGSEA. The chain's CDR3 is CSASPRSYHPQFF. For the CDR3, the DNA is TGCAGCGCGAGTCCACGAAGCTACCATCCGCAGTTCTTC.

The chain has TRBV4-3 and TRBJ1-2, with D perhaps TRBD1 (6 bases). The CDR3 sequence is 13 residues long. V was cut by 6 bases and J by 7 bases, with 15 bases left in between. Per germline, CDR1 LGHNA and CDR2 YSLEER. CDR3 sequence (DNA): TGCGCCAGCAGTACAGGGAGGCCCGGTGGCTACACCTTC. The encoded protein is CASSTGRPGGYTF.

As concerns this clonotype: Possible read error: a much larger clone is one base away. This sequence joins TRBV6-1 and TRBJ1-2, with a weak D call TRBD1 (5 bases). V was clipped by 5 bases and J by 7 bases, with 17 bases between them. Germline-derived CDR1 and CDR2 are MNHNS and SASEGT. CDR3 size: 14 residues. The CDR3 DNA sequence: TGTGCCAGCAGTTCCCAGGGAGCAACCCCTGGCTACACCTTC. Amino acid sequence: CASSSQGATPGYTF.

The genes are TRBV15 and TRBJ1-2; no definite D call. V lost 0 bases to trimming and J lost 0 bases, with 14 bases between them. The CDR3 runs 17 residues. The germline CDR1 and CDR2 sequences are LNHNV and YYDKDF (reference sequence). CDR3 in amino acids: CATSRDEDYRANYGYTF. In DNA form, the CDR3 reads TGTGCCACCAGCAGAGATGAAGACTACCGAGCTAACTATGGCTACACCTTC.

The V and J genes are TRBV6-6 and TRBJ2-7; either TRBD1 or TRBD2 may supply D (7 bases each). The length of the CDR3 is 12 residues. The germline CDR1 and CDR2 sequences are MNHNY and SVGAGI (reference sequence). V was clipped by 7 bases and J by 4 bases, with 11 bases between them. This chain's CDR3 is CASKAGQYEQYF. CDR3 DNA: TGTGCCAGCAAAGCGGGACAGTACGAGCAGTACTTC.

The chain employs TRBV7-2 and TRBJ2-3; D not certain. Trimming left V 5 bases short and J 4 bases short, with 13 bases between. The CDR3 spans 14 residues. CDR1 and CDR2 (germline): SGHTA, FQGNSA. The CDR3 region is CASSGVADADTQYF. The CDR3 DNA is TGTGCCAGCAGCGGGGTTGCGGATGCAGATACGCAGTATTTT.

The chain is built from TRBV3-1 and TRBJ2-3; D call uncertain. V lost 5 bases and J 4 bases, leaving 10 bases between the germline ends. This CDR3 has 13 residues. CDR1 and CDR2 (germline): LGHDT, YNNKEL (reference sequence). CDR3 amino acids: CASSANLPDTQYF. CDR3 sequence (DNA): TGTGCCAGCAGCGCGAACCTTCCAGATACGCAGTATTTT.

This clonotype was seen only a few times. V usage is TRBV7-8 and J usage is TRBJ1-6; D is unresolved. The germline V gene encodes CDR1 SGHVS and CDR2 FQNEAQ. Trimming shortened V by 1 base and J by 6 bases, and 10 bases separated the two germline ends. The CDR3 length is 15 residues. The CDR3 loop is CASSLDGMGNSPLHF. CDR3 bases: TGTGCCAGCAGCTTAGACGGTATGGGTAATTCACCCCTCCACTTT.

A note on this clonotype: A read error may account for a junction end that differs from germline. This chain connects TRBV6-1 to TRBJ2-7; 8 bases match TRBD1. Germline loops: CDR1 MNHNS, CDR2 SASEGT. The CDR3 sequence is 14 residues long. The CDR3 DNA is TGTGCCAGCCGTGACACAGGGGGGCCCTACGAGCAGTACTTC. Its translation is CASRDTGGPYEQYF.

This clonotype appeared many times. This rearrangement joins TRBV5-1 to TRBJ2-5; D is possibly TRBD1 (6 bases). The CDR3 loop spans 14 amino acids. V lost 2 bases and J lost 3, with 11 bases in between. The germline V gene encodes CDR1 SGHRS and CDR2 YFSETQ. The CDR3 protein is CASSLSTGKETQYF. CDR3 sequence (DNA): TGCGCCAGCAGCTTATCCACAGGGAAAGAGACCCAGTACTTC.

The V and J genes are TRBV5-1 and TRBJ1-2; TRBD1 matches 8 bases. Germline V CDR1 and CDR2: SGHRS, YFSETQ. The CDR3 is 15 amino acids. The junction had 13 bases not matched to a gene; V was cut back by 4 bases and J by 8 bases. DNA for the CDR3: TGCGCCAGCAGCACTGGACAGGGCGACCGTCGGGGCTACACCTTC. It translates to CASSTGQGDRRGYTF.

The chain employs TRBV2 and TRBJ2-7; 7 bases agree with TRBD1. V lost 5 bases to trimming and J lost 6 bases; unmatched junction nucleotides: 10. The CDR3 loop spans 14 amino acids. CDR1 and CDR2 (germline): SNHLY, FYNNEI. CDR3 in amino acids: CASSLRRDSPEQYF. CDR3 coding DNA: TGTGCCAGCAGTCTCCGCCGGGACAGTCCCGAGCAGTACTTC.

Concerning this clonotype: Germline is not matched at one junction end, which may reflect a read error. The CDR3 nucleotides read TGCGCCAGCAGCCCGATCCAGTGCGGGGGGGGCTACGGGCAGTACTTC. It translates to CASSPIQCGGGYGQYF. The V gene is TRBV7-9, the J gene TRBJ2-7; 9 bases align to TRBD2. From germline, CDR1 is SEHNR and CDR2 FQNEAQ (reference sequence). This CDR3 contains 16 residues. Looking up the rest from reference TRBV7-9 and TRBJ2-7 gives the full variable domain: DTGVSQNPRHKITKRGQNVTFRCDPISEHNRLYWYRQTLGQGPEFLTYFQNEAQLEKSRLLSDRFSAERPKGSFSTLEIQRTEQGDSAMYLCASSPIQCGGGYGQYFGPGTRLTVT.

As for this clonotype: One end of the junction does not line up with germline, which may come from a read error. The V gene is TRBV7-2, the J gene TRBJ1-6; D gene uncertain. This CDR3 has 14 residues. Germline CDR1 reads SGHTA; CDR2 reads FQGNSA. Here the CDR3 reads CASSTSAFDSPLYF. CDR3 DNA sequence: TGTGCCAGCAGTACTAGCGCATTTGACTCGCCCCTCTACTTT.

V is TRBV7-2 and J is TRBJ2-1; a possible D gene is TRBD2 (6 bases). Per germline, CDR1 SGHTA and CDR2 FQGNSA. Trimming cost V 3 bases and J 14 bases, with 17 bases left between them. The CDR3 totals 13 residues. The CDR3 nucleotides are TGTGCCAGCAGCTTCTGGGGGAGGAATAAGGAGTTCTTC. Translating it yields CASSFWGRNKEFF.

With regard to this clonotype: A much bigger clone sits one base away, suggesting this may be a read error. The J gene is TRBJ2-7, the V gene TRBV9; TRBD1 matches 10 bases. The germline V gene encodes CDR1 SGDLS and CDR2 YYNGEE. V gave up 4 bases and J gave up 7 bases; unmatched junction bases: 11. The CDR3 extends over 15 amino acids. CDR3 amino acids: CASSRPGQGNNEQYF. The CDR3 DNA reads as TGTGCCAGCAGCCGGCCGGGACAGGGGAACAATGAGCAGTACTTC. Based on the CDR3 plus reference TRBV9 and TRBJ2-7, the full variable domain is DSGVTQTPKHLITATGQRVTLRCSPRSGDLSVYWYQQSLDQGLQFLIQYYNGEERAKGNILERFSAQQFPDLHSELNLSSLELGDSALYFCASSRPGQGNNEQYFGPGTRLTVT.

Concerning this clonotype itself: A read error is possible here, since a much larger clone lies one base away. The V and J genes are TRBV12-5 and TRBJ1-6; 8 nucleotides align to TRBD1. The trim removed 0 bases at V and 9 bases at J, leaving 7 bases unmatched. The CDR3 sequence is 16 residues long. Germline V gene lookup returns CDR1 LGHNT and CDR2 FRNRAP. The CDR3: CASGLVPRGQASPLHF. CDR3 nucleotide sequence: TGTGCTAGTGGTTTGGTACCCAGGGGGCAAGCTTCACCCCTCCACTTT.

On this clonotype itself: A much larger clonotype is one base distant, so this may be a read error. The rearrangement uses TRBV12-3 or TRBV12-4 and TRBJ1-1; possibly TRBD1 for D (5 bases). CDR3 length: 15 amino acids. Trimming took 5 bases from V and 2 from J, leaving 15 bases between them. This CDR3 reads CASSPWRGKNTEAFF. DNA of the CDR3: TGTGCCAGCAGTCCTTGGAGGGGCAAAAACACTGAAGCTTTCTTT.

About this clonotype: The germline gene is not matched at one end of the junction; a read error may be the cause. The V call is TRBV7-2, the J call TRBJ2-3; D is possibly TRBD2 (5 bases). CDR3 length: 14 amino acids. CDR1 SGHTA and CDR2 FQGNSA come from the germline V gene. The CDR3, as DNA: TGTGCCAGCAGCGCGAGTCGTGAGAGGGATGCTTTCTTTTTT. Its translation is CASSASRERDAFFF. Full variable domain (rest looked up from reference TRBV7-2 and TRBJ2-3): GAGVSQSPSNKVTEKGKDVELRCDPISGHTALYWYRQSLGQGLEFLIYFQGNSAPDKSGLPSDRFSAERTGGSVSTLTIQRTQQEDSAVYLCASSASRERDAFFFGPGTRLTVL.

For this clonotype: The junction departs from the called germline gene at one end, perhaps through a read error. The V and J genes are TRBV7-6 and TRBJ2-7; 10 positions match TRBD1. This CDR3 comprises 14 residues. Germline V gene data show CDR1 as SGHVS and CDR2 as FNYEAQ. The CDR3, as DNA: TGTGCCAGCAGCAACGAGGACAGGGGGGGAGAGACCCAGTTC. This sequence encodes CASSNEDRGGETQF.

This clonotype was observed at least ten times. V gene TRBV4-2 combines with J gene TRBJ2-5, with unresolved D. The CDR3 is 15 amino acids. Germline lookup yields CDR1 LGHNA and CDR2 YNFKEQ. Trimming took 0 bases from V and 2 from J, leaving 10 bases between them. The CDR3 sequence is CASSQESLGQETQYF. CDR3 DNA: TGTGCCAGCAGCCAAGAGTCTCTAGGACAAGAGACCCAGTACTTC.

This clonotype appeared many times. The chain employs TRBV7-9 and TRBJ2-5; a weak D match, TRBD1 (6 bases). Per the germline V gene, CDR1 is SEHNR and CDR2 is FQNEAQ (reference sequence). The ends were cut back, 5 bases at V and 7 bases at J, with 14 bases in the middle. The CDR3 has 13 amino acids. CDR3 coding DNA: TGTGCCAGCAGCCCCTGGGACATCGGGACCCAGTACTTC. Translation gives CASSPWDIGTQYF.

Many counts were recorded for this clonotype. The rearrangement uses TRBV15 and TRBJ2-5; weak D call: TRBD2 (5 bases). V lost 1 base and J lost 5, with 11 bases in between. CDR3 length equals 14 residues. Germline CDR1 is LNHNV and CDR2 is YYDKDF (reference sequence). The CDR3 region has the DNA TGTGCCACCAGCAGAGGAGGGCCGGAGGAGACCCAGTACTTC. It encodes CATSRGGPEETQYF.